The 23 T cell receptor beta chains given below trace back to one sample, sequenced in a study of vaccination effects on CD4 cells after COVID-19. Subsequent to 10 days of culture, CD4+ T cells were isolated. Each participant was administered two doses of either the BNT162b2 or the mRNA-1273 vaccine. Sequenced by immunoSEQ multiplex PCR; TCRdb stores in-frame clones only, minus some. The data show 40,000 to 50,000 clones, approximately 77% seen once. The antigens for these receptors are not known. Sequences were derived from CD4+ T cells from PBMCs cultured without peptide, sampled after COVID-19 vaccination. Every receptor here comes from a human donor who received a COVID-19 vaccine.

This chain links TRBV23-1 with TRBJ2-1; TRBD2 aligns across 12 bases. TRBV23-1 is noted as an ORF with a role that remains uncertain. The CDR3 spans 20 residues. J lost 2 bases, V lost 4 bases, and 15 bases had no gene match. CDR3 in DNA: TGCGCCAGCAGTCGAGCTCGCCAGACTAGCGGGAGCCCTACCTACAATGAGCAGTTCTTC. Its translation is CASSRARQTSGSPTYNEQFF.

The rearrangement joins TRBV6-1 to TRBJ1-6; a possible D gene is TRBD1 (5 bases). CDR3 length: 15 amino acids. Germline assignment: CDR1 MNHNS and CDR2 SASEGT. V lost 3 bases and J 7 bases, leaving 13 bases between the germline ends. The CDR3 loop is CASSEGVDSNSPLHF. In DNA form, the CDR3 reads TGTGCCAGCAGTGAGGGGGTGGATAGCAATTCACCCCTCCACTTT.

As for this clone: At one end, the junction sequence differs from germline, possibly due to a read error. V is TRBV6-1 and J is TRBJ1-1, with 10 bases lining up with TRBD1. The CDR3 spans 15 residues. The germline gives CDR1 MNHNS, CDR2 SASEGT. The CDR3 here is CASREDRGLSLEAFF. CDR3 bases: TGTGCCAGCAGGGAAGACAGGGGGCTAAGCCTTGAAGCTTTCTTT.

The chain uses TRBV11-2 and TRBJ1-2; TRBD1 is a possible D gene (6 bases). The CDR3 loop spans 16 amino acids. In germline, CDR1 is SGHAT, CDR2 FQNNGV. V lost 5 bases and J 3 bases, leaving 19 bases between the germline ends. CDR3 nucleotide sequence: TGTGCCAGCAGCCCCTCTCGGGGGCTGGGTTACTATGGCTACACCTTC. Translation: CASSPSRGLGYYGYTF.

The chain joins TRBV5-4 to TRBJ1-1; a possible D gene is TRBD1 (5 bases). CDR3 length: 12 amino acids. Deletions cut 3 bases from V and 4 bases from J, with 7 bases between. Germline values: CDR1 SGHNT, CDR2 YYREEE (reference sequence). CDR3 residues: CASSWDGTEAFF. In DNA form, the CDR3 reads TGTGCCAGCAGCTGGGACGGCACTGAAGCTTTCTTT.

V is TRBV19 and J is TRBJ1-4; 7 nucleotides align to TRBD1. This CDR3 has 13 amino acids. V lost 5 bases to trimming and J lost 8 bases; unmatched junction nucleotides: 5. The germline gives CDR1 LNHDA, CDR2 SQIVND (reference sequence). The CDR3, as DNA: TGTGCCAGTAGTCCCGGACAGGTAGAAAAACTGTTTTTT. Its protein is CASSPGQVEKLFF. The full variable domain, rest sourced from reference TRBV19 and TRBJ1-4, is DGGITQSPKYLFRKEGQNVTLSCEQNLNHDAMYWYRQDPGQGLRLIYYSQIVNDFQKGDIAEGYSVSREKKESFPLTVTSAQKNPTAFYLCASSPGQVEKLFFGSGTQLSVL.

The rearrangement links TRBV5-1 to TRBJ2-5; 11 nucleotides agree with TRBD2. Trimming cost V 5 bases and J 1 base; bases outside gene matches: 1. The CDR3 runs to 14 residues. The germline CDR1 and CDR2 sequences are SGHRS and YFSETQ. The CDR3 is CASRTSGIQETQYF. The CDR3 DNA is TGCGCCAGCAGGACTAGCGGGATCCAAGAGACCCAGTACTTC.

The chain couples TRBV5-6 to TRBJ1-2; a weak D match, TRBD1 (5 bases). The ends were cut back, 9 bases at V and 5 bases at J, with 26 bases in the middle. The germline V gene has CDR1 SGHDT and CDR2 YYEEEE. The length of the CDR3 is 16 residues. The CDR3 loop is CATRRYSGAGVYGYTF. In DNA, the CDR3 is TGTGCCACCCGCCGCTATTCCGGGGCGGGTGTATATGGCTACACCTTC.

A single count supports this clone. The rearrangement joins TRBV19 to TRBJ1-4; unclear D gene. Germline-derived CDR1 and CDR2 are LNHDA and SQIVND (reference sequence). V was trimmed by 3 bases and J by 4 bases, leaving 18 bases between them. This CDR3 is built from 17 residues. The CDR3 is CASSIILAEINNEKLFF. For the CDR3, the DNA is TGTGCCAGTAGTATCATTCTGGCAGAGATTAATAATGAAAAACTGTTTTTT.

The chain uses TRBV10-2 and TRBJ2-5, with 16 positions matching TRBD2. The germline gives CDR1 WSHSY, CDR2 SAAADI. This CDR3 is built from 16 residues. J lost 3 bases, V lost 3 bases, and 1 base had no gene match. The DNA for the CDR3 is TGCGCCAGCAGTGAAGGGACTAGCGGGGGGGAAGAGACCCAGTACTTC. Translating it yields CASSEGTSGGEETQYF.

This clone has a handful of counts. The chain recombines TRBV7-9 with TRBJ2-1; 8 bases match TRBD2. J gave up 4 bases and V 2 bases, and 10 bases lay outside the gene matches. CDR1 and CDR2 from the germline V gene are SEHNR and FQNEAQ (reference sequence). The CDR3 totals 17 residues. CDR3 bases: TGTGCCAGCAGCTTAAATTCACTAGCGGCTCGATACAATGAGCAGTTCTTC. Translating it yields CASSLNSLAARYNEQFF.

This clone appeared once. The CDR3 DNA reads TGTGCCAGCAAGGGGACACCCTACGAGCAGTACTTC. Translated: CASKGTPYEQYF. The chain couples TRBV11-2 to TRBJ2-7, with a tentative D call TRBD1 (6 bases). Germline V gives CDR1 SGHAT, CDR2 FQNNGV. The CDR3 totals 12 residues. Deletions cut 7 bases from V and 2 bases from J, with 9 bases between.

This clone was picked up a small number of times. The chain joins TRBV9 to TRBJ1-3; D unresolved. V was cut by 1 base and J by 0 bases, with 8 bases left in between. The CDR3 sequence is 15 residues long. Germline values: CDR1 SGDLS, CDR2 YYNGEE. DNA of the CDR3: TGTGCCAGCAGCGTAAGGTCAGGCTCTGGAAACACCATATATTTT. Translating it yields CASSVRSGSGNTIYF.

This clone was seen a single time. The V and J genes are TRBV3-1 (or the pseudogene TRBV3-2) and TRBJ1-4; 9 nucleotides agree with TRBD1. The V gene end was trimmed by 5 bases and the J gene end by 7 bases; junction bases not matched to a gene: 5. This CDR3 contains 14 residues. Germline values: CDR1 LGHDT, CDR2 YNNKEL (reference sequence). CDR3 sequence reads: CASSTGTGSEKLFF. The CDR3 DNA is TGTGCCAGCAGCACAGGGACAGGGAGTGAAAAACTGTTTTTT.

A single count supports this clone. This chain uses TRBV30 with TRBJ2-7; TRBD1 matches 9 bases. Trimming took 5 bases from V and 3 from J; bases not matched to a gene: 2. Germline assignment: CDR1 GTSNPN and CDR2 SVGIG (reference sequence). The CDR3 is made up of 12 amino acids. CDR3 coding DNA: TGTGCCTGGTCGGGACAGGGCTACGAGCAGTACTTC. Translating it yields CAWSGQGYEQYF.

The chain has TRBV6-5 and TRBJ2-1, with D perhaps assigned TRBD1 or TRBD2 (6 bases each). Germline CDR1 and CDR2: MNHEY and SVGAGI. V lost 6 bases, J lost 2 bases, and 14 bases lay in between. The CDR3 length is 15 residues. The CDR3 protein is CASSPSGGPYNEQFF. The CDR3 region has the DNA TGTGCCAGCAGCCCAAGTGGGGGGCCCTACAATGAGCAGTTCTTC.

The CDR3 nucleotides are TGTGCCAGCAGTAATTCCAGGGACCAGCCCCAGCATTTT. This sequence encodes CASSNSRDQPQHF. The V gene is TRBV2, the J gene TRBJ1-5; possibly TRBD1 for D (5 bases). Germline V lookup: CDR1 SNHLY, CDR2 FYNNEI. Trimming took off 5 bases at V and 7 bases at J, with 12 bases between the two ends. The CDR3 is made up of 13 amino acids.

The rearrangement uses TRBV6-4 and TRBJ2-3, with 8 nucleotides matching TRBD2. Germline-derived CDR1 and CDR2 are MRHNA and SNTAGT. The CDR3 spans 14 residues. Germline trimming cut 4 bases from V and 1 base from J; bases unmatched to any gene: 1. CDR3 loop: CASSGSGGTDTQYF. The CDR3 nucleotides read TGTGCCAGCAGTGGTAGCGGGGGCACAGATACGCAGTATTTT.

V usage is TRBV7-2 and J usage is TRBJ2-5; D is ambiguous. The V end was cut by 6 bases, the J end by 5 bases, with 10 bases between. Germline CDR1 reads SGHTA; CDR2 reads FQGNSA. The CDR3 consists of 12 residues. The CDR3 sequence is CASRDGRETQYF. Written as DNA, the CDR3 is TGTGCCAGCAGGGACGGCCGCGAGACCCAGTACTTC.

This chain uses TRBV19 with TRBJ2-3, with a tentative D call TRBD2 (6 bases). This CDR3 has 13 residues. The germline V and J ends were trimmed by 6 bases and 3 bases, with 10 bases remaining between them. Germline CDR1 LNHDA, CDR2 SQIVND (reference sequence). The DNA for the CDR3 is TGTGCCAGTAGGGTCAGCGGGACAGATACGCAGTATTTT. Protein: CASRVSGTDTQYF. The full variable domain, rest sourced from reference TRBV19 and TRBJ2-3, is DGGITQSPKYLFRKEGQNVTLSCEQNLNHDAMYWYRQDPGQGLRLIYYSQIVNDFQKGDIAEGYSVSREKKESFPLTVTSAQKNPTAFYLCASRVSGTDTQYFGPGTRLTVL.

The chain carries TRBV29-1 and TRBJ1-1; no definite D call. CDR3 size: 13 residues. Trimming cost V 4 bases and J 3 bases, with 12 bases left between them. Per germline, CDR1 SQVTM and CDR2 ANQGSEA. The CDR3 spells CSVGMRDHTEAFF. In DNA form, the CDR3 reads TGCAGCGTTGGAATGCGGGATCACACTGAAGCTTTCTTT.

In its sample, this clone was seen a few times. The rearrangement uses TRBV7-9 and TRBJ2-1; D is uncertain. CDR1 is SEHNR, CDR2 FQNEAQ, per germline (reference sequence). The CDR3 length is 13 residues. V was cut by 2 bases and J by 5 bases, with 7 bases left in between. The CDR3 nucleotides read TGTGCCAGCAGCTTATACCGTAACAATGAGCAGTTCTTC. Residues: CASSLYRNNEQFF.

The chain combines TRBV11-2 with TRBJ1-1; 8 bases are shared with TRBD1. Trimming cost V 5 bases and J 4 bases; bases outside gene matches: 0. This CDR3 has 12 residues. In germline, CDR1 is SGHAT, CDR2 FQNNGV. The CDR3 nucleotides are TGTGCCAGCAGCGGACAGGGCACTGAAGCTTTCTTT. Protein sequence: CASSGQGTEAFF.